Detailed here is one TCR beta chain. The V and J ends lost 5 bases and 10 bases, in that order; junction bases with no gene match: 10. CDR3 size: 13 residues. Germline values: CDR1 SGHKS, CDR2 YYEKEE (reference sequence). The input for sorted-subset replicate PCRs was around 0.2 ug DNA, tens of thousands of T cell genomes. Sequencing used immunoSEQ multiplex PCR; TCRdb keeps in-frame clones, though not all of them. The repertoire consists of fewer than 700,000 clones, with 95% occurring once and the leading ten covering approximately 0.12%. The sample originates from a study of shared clonotypes between healthy human individuals. As for the study in general: There were three CD4 naive, three CD4 memory, two CD8 naive and one CD8 memory plates per donor.

In the naive CD8 group, cells lacked CD45RO and were positively selected for CCR7, so terminally differentiated effector memory CD45RA+ cells were left out. Sequenced material: naive CD8+ T cells sorted from blood. The TCR originated in a woman in her 30s in good health. This chain joins TRBV5-5 and TRBJ2-7; 9 bases fit TRBD1. CDR3 sequence: CASSPGTGSGQYF. The CDR3 DNA follows: TGTGCCAGCAGTCCCGGGACAGGGTCGGGACAGTACTTC.